The TCR beta chain under discussion was sequenced for a study of control samples from healthy donors and cancer patients. Assay: immunoSEQ multiplex PCR; the TCRdb copy retains only in-frame clones and omits some. This repertoire shows 150,000 to 200,000 clones, just over 85% found once; its top ten account for 1.5% to 2%. The CDR3 has 12 amino acids. Trimming removed 4 bases from V and 7 bases from J; junction bases left unmatched: 3. Germline V gene lookup returns CDR1 SEHNR and CDR2 FQNEAQ (reference sequence). This sequence originates from a man aged 18-30 years in good health. Sequences were obtained from blood. The chain links TRBV7-9 to TRBJ1-1; 7 bases line up with TRBD1. CDR3 sequence: CASSSNRGEAFF. The CDR3 DNA follows: TGTGCCAGCAGCTCCAACAGGGGTGAAGCTTTCTTT.